The clone carrying this T cell receptor beta chain was seen only once. Its antigen is not known. This record belongs to a study of Ad26.COV2.S vaccination and SARS-CoV-2 variants. Treatment given: 15 to 20 received Ad26.COV2.S at low or high dose, single or two shots; about 5 received placebo; per-sample allocation not given. All samples were drawn on day 63, counting from the first vaccine or placebo injection. An 18-55-year-old adult in Boston served as donor. TCRdb's copy holds only in-frame clones and misses some; the assay was immunoSEQ multiplex PCR. This sample yields around 300,000 clones, of which around 89% are seen a single time; about 5% belongs to the top ten. Study-wide results and limits: Assessments of TCR breadth and depth may have underestimated the total T cell responses.

This CDR3 has 14 amino acids. With 4 bases removed from V and 0 bases from J, the gap between germline ends came to 7 bases. The germline V gene has CDR1 SGHVS and CDR2 FQNEAQ. V is TRBV7-8 and J is TRBJ2-4; a possible D gene is TRBD1 (5 bases). The sample here was peripheral blood, taken in a trial of Ad26.COV2.S vaccine versus placebo. The clonotype was recovered from a person aged 18 to 65 who received the Ad26.COV2.S COVID-19 vaccine or a placebo. CDR3 sequence: CASSSTVAKNIQYF. DNA for the CDR3: TGTGCCAGCAGCTCGACAGTAGCCAAAAACATTCAGTACTTC.